Given below is one TCR beta chain in context. The antigen remains undetermined. Every participating donor contributed 7.5 to 10 milliliters of peripheral blood through a draw. V lost 7 bases and J lost 0, with 21 bases in between. Germline CDR1 MNHEY, CDR2 SVGAGI. The CDR3 spans 17 residues. The sample is drawn from a study of blood T cells in healthy people across ages. Overall study findings and caveats: TCR beta diversity tracked closely with naive T cell percentage. Higher diversity and more naive CD4+ cells were features of long-lived donors, compared to aged donors.

Sample-barcoded 5' priming and a J-beta primer mix drove a second PCR of about 6 to 11 cycles. TCRdb reprocessed the 5' RACE reads with MiXCR, giving one entry per CDR3 protein. The repertoire consists of over 1,300,000 distinct CDR3 sequences, with 55% to 75% occurring once and the leading ten covering more than 6%. The source is a man younger than 35 in good health. The chain employs TRBV6-5 and TRBJ1-1; D gene unclear. The sequenced sample was blood. CDR3 in DNA: TGTGCCAGCACCCAGTCCAGTACGCTGGCGATGAACACTGAAGCTTTCTTT. It translates to CASTQSSTLAMNTEAFF.